This T cell receptor beta chain stems from a study of shared clonotypes between healthy human individuals. Study-level findings and limits: Larger estimated richness was generally seen in naive subsets than in memory subsets. Non-shared clonotypes had lower generation probabilities than clonotypes shared by all four sorted-subset donors. Among donors, sharing of clonotypes was expected to be affected by sequencing depth.

Clones were read by immunoSEQ multiplex PCR, and TCRdb kept only the in-frame ones, dropping some. Of hundreds of thousands of clones in the sample, roughly 98% were seen once. In its sample, this clone was seen once. What it recognizes is unknown. Naive CD8 populations comprised CD45RO-negative cells positively selected for CCR7, excluding terminally differentiated effector memory CD45RA+ cells. Donation came from healthy HIV-negative adults that had no recent acute infections or vaccinations. The V gene's germline CDR1 is SQVTM and CDR2 ANQGSEA. V was shortened by 3 bases and J by 4 bases, with 12 bases between the two germline ends. CDR3 length: 13 residues.

This chain joins TRBV29-1 and TRBJ1-2; D is uncertain. The sequenced sample consisted of naive CD8+ T cells sorted from blood. This TCR derives from a man aged 25 to 40 in good health. The CDR3, as DNA: TGCAGCGTTGAGCTCGGGCTGGGCTATGGCTACACCTTC. Its translation is CSVELGLGYGYTF.